The sequence of this TCR beta chain was determined in a study of siplizumab effects on memory and regulatory T cells. Study-wide results and caveats: The mapping of alloreactive clones to unstimulated subsets covered only a minor fraction of them.

This clone was seen only a few times. Its target is unknown. The protocol was immunoSEQ multiplex PCR, while the TCRdb copy is restricted to in-frame clones and leaves out a portion. Among some 100,000 clones listed, over 90% were seen once. V lost 0 bases and J lost 3, with 18 bases in between. CDR1 is GTSNPN, CDR2 SVGIG, per germline (reference sequence). This CDR3 is 17 amino acids long. Sequencing used non-Treg CD4+ T cells sorted from blood. The chain has TRBV30 and TRBJ1-5; D gene unclear. The receptor was isolated from a human donor in good health. The CDR3 DNA sequence: TGTGCCTGGAGTGTACAAAAGCCTTGGGGTGCCAATCAGCCCCAGCATTTT. Amino acid sequence: CAWSVQKPWGANQPQHF.